Listed below are T cell receptor beta chains from one sample, sequenced in a study of cytomegalovirus exposure and HLA in healthy donors. Libraries were prepared by immunoSEQ multiplex PCR; TCRdb keeps only in-frame clonotypes and omits some of them. The data show about 240,000 clones, approximately 81% seen once. The sequenced sample consisted of PBMCs. Source of these receptors: a woman aged 60-70 years in good health and CMV-seropositive. The CDR3 runs from the conserved cysteine through the conserved F or W. The D gene is left open where the match is weak. Size tells how often a clone was seen (once, few, many) or the class of an expanded clone, and some rows leave it out.

clone_size: -; d_call: -; v_call: TRBV5-4; j_call: TRBJ2-3; cdr3_nt: TGTGCCAGCAGCTTCGTAGGAAGCAGGGTCACAGATACGCAGTATTTT; cdr3_aa: CASSFVGSRVTDTQYF
clone_size: -; d_call: TRBD2; v_call: TRBV4-1; j_call: TRBJ2-7; cdr3_nt: TGCGCCAGCAGCCAAGTCGTCGGACTAGCGGTAGCCTACGAGCAGTACTTC; cdr3_aa: CASSQVVGLAVAYEQYF
clone_size: -; d_call: -; v_call: TRBV14; j_call: TRBJ1-2; cdr3_nt: TGTGCCAGCAGCCACCTCAGGGTAGGGGGCTACACCTTC; cdr3_aa: CASSHLRVGGYTF
clone_size: -; d_call: -; v_call: TRBV21-1; j_call: TRBJ2-3; cdr3_nt: TGTGCCAGCAGCAAAGAAACACGTCACACAGATACGCAGTATTTT; cdr3_aa: CASSKETRHTDTQYF
clone_size: -; d_call: -; v_call: TRBV7-7; j_call: TRBJ1-2; cdr3_nt: TGTGCCAGCAGCTCACCGCCGGGCAGGGGAAATGGCTACACCTTC; cdr3_aa: CASSSPPGRGNGYTF
clone_size: -; d_call: TRBD1; v_call: TRBV29-1; j_call: TRBJ2-7; cdr3_nt: TGCAGCACTGTCGGGACAGGGACCTCCTACGAGCAGTACTTC; cdr3_aa: CSTVGTGTSYEQYF
clone_size: -; d_call: TRBD2; v_call: TRBV9; j_call: TRBJ2-1; cdr3_nt: TGTGCCAGCAGCGTGGGAACTAGCGGGAGGGCCTATGAGCAGTTCTTC; cdr3_aa: CASSVGTSGRAYEQFF
clone_size: -; d_call: -; v_call: TRBV7-2; j_call: TRBJ2-7; cdr3_nt: TGTGCCAGCAGCTTTAGGGCAGGGCGCGAGCAGTACTTC; cdr3_aa: CASSFRAGREQYF
clone_size: once; d_call: TRBD1; v_call: TRBV7-3; j_call: TRBJ2-1; cdr3_nt: TGTGCCAGCAGCTTAACTTGGACAGGGAGCAATGAGCAGTTCTTC; cdr3_aa: CASSLTWTGSNEQFF
clone_size: -; d_call: -; v_call: TRBV28; j_call: TRBJ1-1; cdr3_nt: TGTGCCAGCAGTCCCCTAGGTAACCCGAACACTGAAGCTTTCTTT; cdr3_aa: CASSPLGNPNTEAFF
clone_size: -; d_call: TRBD1; v_call: TRBV10-1; j_call: TRBJ1-5; cdr3_nt: TGCGCCAGCGGAGGGGGCATCTTAGACCGAAGCAATCAGCCCCAGCATTTT; cdr3_aa: CASGGGILDRSNQPQHF
clone_size: -; d_call: -; v_call: TRBV6-1; j_call: TRBJ1-2; cdr3_nt: TGTGCCAGCAGCTCAGAGGTCAGGGGTTATGGCTACACCTTC; cdr3_aa: CASSSEVRGYGYTF
clone_size: -; d_call: -; v_call: TRBV18; j_call: TRBJ2-2; cdr3_nt: TGTGCCAGCTCACCGCGAGATCACACCGGGGAGCTGTTTTTT; cdr3_aa: CASSPRDHTGELFF
clone_size: -; d_call: TRBD1; v_call: TRBV9; j_call: TRBJ2-1; cdr3_nt: TGTGCCAGCAGCGTAGCAAGTGGGGGACAGGGTTCGGACAATGAGCAGTTCTTC; cdr3_aa: CASSVASGGQGSDNEQFF
clone_size: once; d_call: TRBD1; v_call: TRBV9; j_call: TRBJ1-4; cdr3_nt: TGTGCCAGCAGCGCCCTTGGACAGGGGACGGAAAAACTGTTTTTT; cdr3_aa: CASSALGQGTEKLFF
clone_size: -; d_call: -; v_call: TRBV21-1; j_call: TRBJ1-2; cdr3_nt: TGTGCCAGCAGCAATGAGACAGAGACCATGGACTACACCTTC; cdr3_aa: CASSNETETMDYTF
clone_size: -; d_call: TRBD1; v_call: TRBV29-1; j_call: TRBJ1-2; cdr3_nt: TGCAGCGTTGGACAGGGAGGATTAGCTAACTATGGCTACACCTTC; cdr3_aa: CSVGQGGLANYGYTF
clone_size: -; d_call: TRBD2; v_call: TRBV9; j_call: TRBJ2-1; cdr3_nt: TGTGCCAGCAGCGCCACTAGCGGGAGTTGGGATGAGCAGTTCTTC; cdr3_aa: CASSATSGSWDEQFF
clone_size: -; d_call: -; v_call: TRBV18; j_call: TRBJ2-1; cdr3_nt: TGTGCCAGCTCACCACGGCTTGAGGGCGGGGCGGGCAATGAGCAGTTCTTC; cdr3_aa: CASSPRLEGGAGNEQFF
clone_size: -; d_call: TRBD2; v_call: TRBV7-6; j_call: TRBJ2-3; cdr3_nt: TGTGCCAGCAGCTTAGCGGGAGGGGACACAGATACGCAGTATTTT; cdr3_aa: CASSLAGGDTDTQYF
clone_size: -; d_call: TRBD1; v_call: TRBV6-1; j_call: TRBJ1-5; cdr3_nt: TGTGCCAGCCGGGACAGCCCAAGCAATCAGCCCCAGCATTTT; cdr3_aa: CASRDSPSNQPQHF
clone_size: -; d_call: TRBD2; v_call: TRBV11-2; j_call: TRBJ2-7; cdr3_nt: TGTGCCAGCAGCTTAGCTAGCGGGGCTCCCTACGAGCAGTACTTC; cdr3_aa: CASSLASGAPYEQYF
clone_size: -; d_call: -; v_call: TRBV5-5; j_call: TRBJ2-1; cdr3_nt: TGTGCCAGCAGCTTGGTTAGCTCCTACAATGAGCAGTTCTTC; cdr3_aa: CASSLVSSYNEQFF
clone_size: -; d_call: -; v_call: TRBV7-9; j_call: TRBJ1-1; cdr3_nt: TGTGCCAGCAGCCCTGACAGTAAGAACACTGAAGCTTTCTTT; cdr3_aa: CASSPDSKNTEAFF
clone_size: -; d_call: TRBD1; v_call: TRBV7-6; j_call: TRBJ1-5; cdr3_nt: TGTGCCAGCAGCTCCGGGACAGGCGGTCAGCCCCAGCATTTT; cdr3_aa: CASSSGTGGQPQHF
clone_size: -; d_call: TRBD1; v_call: TRBV5-1; j_call: TRBJ2-7; cdr3_nt: TGCGCCAGCAGCCTACACCCGGGACAGGGGGCCCACGAGCAGTACTTC; cdr3_aa: CASSLHPGQGAHEQYF